The clone carrying this T cell receptor (beta chain) was seen ten or more times. These data originate in a study of early T cells in non-severe SARS-CoV-2 infection. The overall study: RNA in bulk from unsorted whole blood was sequenced, and chains were unpaired.

The library protocol tagged individual cDNA molecules with unique molecular identifiers. TCRdb ran MiXCR on the 5' RACE reads and lists one entry per CDR3 protein. This sample has fewer than 65,000 distinct CDR3 sequences, with over 9.5% found just once. Sequencing was carried out using whole blood. The clonotype originates from an adult who was a healthcare worker with PCR-confirmed SARS-CoV-2 infection or an uninfected control (not recorded which).

The CDR3 DNA follows: TGCAGCGCGTCCACCGGGGAGCTGTTTTTT. Translating it yields CSASTGELFF. This chain uses TRBV29-1 with TRBJ2-2; D is unresolved. The germline CDR1 and CDR2 sequences are SQVTM and ANQGSEA. Trimming removed 7 bases from V and 4 bases from J, with 4 bases in between. CDR3 size: 10 residues.